This TCR beta chain was documented in a study of shared clonotypes between healthy human individuals. TCRdb keeps only in-frame clones here, not all; method: immunoSEQ multiplex PCR. Here the sample spans approximately 2,000,000 clones, approximately 90% being singletons. Everyone who donated was a Caucasian adult who lived in Nashville, Tennessee. In regard to this clone: Its target is not known.

V gave up 3 bases and J gave up 4 bases, with 15 bases separating them. CDR3 length: 15 residues. The V gene's germline CDR1 is MNHEY and CDR2 SMNVEV (reference sequence). Points from the study as a whole: Some naive CD4 clonotypes, 4.5% to 5.5%, turned up in common across four donors.

This TCR was recovered from a man younger than 35 in good health. Some clones in this sample may be carry-over from other donors' samples. The sequenced sample was naive CD4+ T cells from PBMCs. As for subset: CD45RA+ positively selected. The rearrangement uses TRBV27 and TRBJ1-2; D not resolved. CDR3 residues: CASSFDAFGVYGYTF. CDR3 DNA: TGTGCCAGCAGTTTTGACGCCTTCGGGGTCTATGGCTACACCTTC.